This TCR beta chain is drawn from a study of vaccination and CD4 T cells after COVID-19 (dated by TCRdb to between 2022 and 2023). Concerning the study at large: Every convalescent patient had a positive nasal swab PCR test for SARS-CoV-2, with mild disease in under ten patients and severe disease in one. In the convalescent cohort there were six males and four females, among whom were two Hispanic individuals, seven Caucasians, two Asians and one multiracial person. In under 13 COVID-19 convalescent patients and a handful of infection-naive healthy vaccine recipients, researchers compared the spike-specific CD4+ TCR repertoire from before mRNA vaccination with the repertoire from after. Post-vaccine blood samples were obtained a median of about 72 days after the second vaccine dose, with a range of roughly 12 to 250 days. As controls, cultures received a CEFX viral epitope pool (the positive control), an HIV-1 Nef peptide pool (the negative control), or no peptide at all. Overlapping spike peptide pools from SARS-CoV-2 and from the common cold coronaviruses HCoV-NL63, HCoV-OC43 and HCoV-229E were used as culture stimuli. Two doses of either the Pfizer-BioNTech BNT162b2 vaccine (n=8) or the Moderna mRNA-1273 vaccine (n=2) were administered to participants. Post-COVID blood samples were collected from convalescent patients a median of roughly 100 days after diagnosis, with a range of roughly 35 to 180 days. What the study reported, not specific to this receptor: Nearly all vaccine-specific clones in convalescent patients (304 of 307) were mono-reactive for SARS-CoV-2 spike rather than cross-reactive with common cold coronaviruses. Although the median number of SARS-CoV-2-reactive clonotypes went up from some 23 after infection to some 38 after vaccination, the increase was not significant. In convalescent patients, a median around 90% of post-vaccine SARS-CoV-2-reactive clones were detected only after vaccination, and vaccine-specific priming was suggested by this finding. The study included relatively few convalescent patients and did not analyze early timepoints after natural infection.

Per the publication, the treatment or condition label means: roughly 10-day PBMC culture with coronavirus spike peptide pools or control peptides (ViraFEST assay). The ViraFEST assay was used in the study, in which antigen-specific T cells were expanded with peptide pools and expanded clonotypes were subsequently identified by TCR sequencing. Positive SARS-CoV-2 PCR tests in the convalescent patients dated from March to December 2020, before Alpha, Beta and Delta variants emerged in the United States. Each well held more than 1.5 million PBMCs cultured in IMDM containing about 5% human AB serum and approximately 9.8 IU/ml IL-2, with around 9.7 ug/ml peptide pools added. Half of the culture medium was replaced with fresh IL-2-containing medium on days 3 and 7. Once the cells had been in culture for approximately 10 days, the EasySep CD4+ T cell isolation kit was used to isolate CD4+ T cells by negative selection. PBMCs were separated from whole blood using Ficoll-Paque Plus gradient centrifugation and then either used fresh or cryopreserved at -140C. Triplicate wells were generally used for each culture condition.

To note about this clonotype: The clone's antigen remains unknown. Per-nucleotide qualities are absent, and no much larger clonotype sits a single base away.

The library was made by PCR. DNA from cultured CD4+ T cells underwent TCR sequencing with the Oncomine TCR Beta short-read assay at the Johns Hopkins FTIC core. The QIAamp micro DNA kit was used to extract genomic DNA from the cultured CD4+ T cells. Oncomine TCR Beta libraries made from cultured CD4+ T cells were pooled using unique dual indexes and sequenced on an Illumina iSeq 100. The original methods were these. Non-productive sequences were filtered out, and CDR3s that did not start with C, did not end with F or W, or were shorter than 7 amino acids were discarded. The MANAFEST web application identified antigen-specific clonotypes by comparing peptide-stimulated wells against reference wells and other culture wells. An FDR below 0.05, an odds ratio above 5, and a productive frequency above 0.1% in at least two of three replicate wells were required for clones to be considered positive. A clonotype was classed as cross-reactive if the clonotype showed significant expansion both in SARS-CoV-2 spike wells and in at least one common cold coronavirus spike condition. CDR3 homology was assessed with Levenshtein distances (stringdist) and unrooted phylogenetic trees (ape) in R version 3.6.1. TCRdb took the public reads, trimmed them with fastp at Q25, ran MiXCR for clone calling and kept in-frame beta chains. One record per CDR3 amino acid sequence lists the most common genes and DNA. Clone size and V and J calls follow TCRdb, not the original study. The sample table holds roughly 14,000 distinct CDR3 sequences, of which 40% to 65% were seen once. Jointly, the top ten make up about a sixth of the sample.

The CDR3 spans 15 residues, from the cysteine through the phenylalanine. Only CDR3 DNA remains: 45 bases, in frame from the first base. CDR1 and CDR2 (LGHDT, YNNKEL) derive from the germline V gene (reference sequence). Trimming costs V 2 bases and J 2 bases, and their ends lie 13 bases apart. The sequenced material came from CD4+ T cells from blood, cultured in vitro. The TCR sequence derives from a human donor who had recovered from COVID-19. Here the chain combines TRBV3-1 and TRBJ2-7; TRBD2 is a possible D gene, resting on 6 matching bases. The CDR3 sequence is CASSQRGGETYEQYF. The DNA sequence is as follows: TGTGCCAGCAGCCAAAGGGGCGGGGAGACCTACGAGCAGTACTTC.